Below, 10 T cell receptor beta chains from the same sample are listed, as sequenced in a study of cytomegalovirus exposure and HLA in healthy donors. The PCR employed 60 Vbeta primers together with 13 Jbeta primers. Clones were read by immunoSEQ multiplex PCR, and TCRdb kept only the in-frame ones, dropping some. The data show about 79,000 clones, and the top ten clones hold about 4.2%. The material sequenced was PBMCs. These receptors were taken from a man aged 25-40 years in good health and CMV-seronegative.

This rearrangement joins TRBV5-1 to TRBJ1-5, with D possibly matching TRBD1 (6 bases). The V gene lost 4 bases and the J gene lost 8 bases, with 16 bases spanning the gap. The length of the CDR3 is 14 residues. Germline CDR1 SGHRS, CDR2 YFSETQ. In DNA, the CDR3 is TGCGCCAGCAGCATAGTCTTCAGGGGAGAGCCCCAGCATTTT. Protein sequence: CASSIVFRGEPQHF.

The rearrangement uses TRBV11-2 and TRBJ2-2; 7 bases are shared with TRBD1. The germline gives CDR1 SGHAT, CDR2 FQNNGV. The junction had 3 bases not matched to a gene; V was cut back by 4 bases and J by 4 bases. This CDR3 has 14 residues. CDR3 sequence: CASSSNRGTGELFF. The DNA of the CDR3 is TGTGCCAGCAGCTCTAACAGGGGCACCGGGGAGCTGTTTTTT.

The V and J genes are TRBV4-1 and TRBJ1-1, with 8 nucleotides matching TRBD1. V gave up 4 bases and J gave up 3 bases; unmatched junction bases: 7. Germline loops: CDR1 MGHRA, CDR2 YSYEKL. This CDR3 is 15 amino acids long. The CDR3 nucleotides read TGCGCCAGCAGCCCGACAGGGGCTAAGGACACTGAAGCTTTCTTT. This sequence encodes CASSPTGAKDTEAFF.

The CDR3 protein is CASSLSGGAEETQYF. CDR3 coding DNA: TGCGCCAGCAGCTTAAGCGGGGGGGCCGAGGAGACCCAGTACTTC. The chain employs TRBV5-1 and TRBJ2-5; 10 bases are a match to TRBD2. The germline CDR1 and CDR2 sequences are SGHRS and YFSETQ. V gave up 2 bases and J gave up 5 bases; unmatched junction bases: 6. The CDR3 length is 15 residues.

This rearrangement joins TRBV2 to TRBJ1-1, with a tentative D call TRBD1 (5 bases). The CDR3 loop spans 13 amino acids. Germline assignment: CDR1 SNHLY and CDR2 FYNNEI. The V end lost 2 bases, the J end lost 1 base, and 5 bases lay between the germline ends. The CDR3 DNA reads TGTGCCAGCAGTGAAACAGGGAACACTGAAGCTTTCTTT. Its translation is CASSETGNTEAFF.

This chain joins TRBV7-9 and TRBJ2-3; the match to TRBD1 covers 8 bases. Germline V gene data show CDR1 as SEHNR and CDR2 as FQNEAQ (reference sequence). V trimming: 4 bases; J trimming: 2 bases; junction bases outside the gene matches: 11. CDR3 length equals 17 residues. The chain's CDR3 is CASSSRTGPTFTDTQYF. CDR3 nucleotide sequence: TGTGCCAGCAGCTCGAGGACAGGGCCTACTTTCACAGATACGCAGTATTTT. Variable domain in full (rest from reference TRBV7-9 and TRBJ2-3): DTGVSQNPRHKITKRGQNVTFRCDPISEHNRLYWYRQTLGQGPEFLTYFQNEAQLEKSRLLSDRFSAERPKGSFSTLEIQRTEQGDSAMYLCASSSRTGPTFTDTQYFGPGTRLTVL.

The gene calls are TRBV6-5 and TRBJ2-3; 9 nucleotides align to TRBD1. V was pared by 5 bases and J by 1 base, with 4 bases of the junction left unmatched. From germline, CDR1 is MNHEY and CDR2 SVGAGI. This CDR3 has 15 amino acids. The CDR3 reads CASSRTGEGTDTQYF. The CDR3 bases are TGTGCCAGCAGTAGGACAGGGGAAGGCACAGATACGCAGTATTTT.

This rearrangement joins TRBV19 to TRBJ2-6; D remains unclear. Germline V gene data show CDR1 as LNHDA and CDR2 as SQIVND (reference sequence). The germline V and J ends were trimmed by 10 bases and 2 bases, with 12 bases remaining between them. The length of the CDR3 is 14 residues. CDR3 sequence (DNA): TGTGCCAATTACTCAGGCACTGGGGCCAACGTCCTGACTTTC. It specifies CANYSGTGANVLTF. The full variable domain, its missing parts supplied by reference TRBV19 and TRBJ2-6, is DGGITQSPKYLFRKEGQNVTLSCEQNLNHDAMYWYRQDPGQGLRLIYYSQIVNDFQKGDIAEGYSVSREKKESFPLTVTSAQKNPTAFYLCANYSGTGANVLTFGAGSRLTVL.

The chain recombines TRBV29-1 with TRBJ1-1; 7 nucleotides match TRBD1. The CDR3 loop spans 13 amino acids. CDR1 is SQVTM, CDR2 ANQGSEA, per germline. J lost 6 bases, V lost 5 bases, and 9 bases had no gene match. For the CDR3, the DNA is TGCAGCGTTACTAGACGACAGGGTGCTGAAGCTTTCTTT. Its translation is CSVTRRQGAEAFF.

CDR3 nucleotides: TGTGCCAGTAGTATACCCGGACAGGGGTCCTACGAGCAGTACTTC. Translated, it gives CASSIPGQGSYEQYF. This chain joins TRBV19 and TRBJ2-7, with 9 bases lining up with TRBD1. The CDR3 runs 15 residues. Germline trimming cut 2 bases from V and 1 base from J; bases unmatched to any gene: 3. Germline loops: CDR1 LNHDA, CDR2 SQIVND (reference sequence).